Following are 28 T cell receptor beta chains from one sample sequenced in a study of vaccination effects on CD4 cells after COVID-19. The assay was immunoSEQ multiplex PCR, and TCRdb's table has in-frame clones only and misses some. Of under 65,000 clones listed, under 80% are singletons. Antigens of these TCRs are unknown. Sequencing in the ViraFEST assay came after antigen-specific CD4+ T cells had been expanded with viral peptide pools, which were used to stimulate PBMC. Researchers isolated CD4+ T cells once approximately eleven days of culture had elapsed. Confirmation by PCR established that the person had SARS-CoV-2 infection between March and December 2020. The source was CD4+ T cells from PBMCs cultured with HIV peptides, collected before COVID-19 vaccination. The subset here: HIV-1 Nef peptide pool negative control/reference culture. These receptors all come from a human donor who had a prior SARS-CoV-2 infection.

This clone came up a few times. The genes are TRBV4-2 and TRBJ2-1, with TRBD1 matching 7 bases. This CDR3 comprises 16 residues. CDR1 LGHNA and CDR2 YNFKEQ come from the germline V gene. With 4 bases clipped from V and 0 bases from J, the junction kept 6 bases outside the gene matches. The CDR3 DNA reads TGTGCCAGCAGCCGCAGGGACAGCTCCTCCTACAATGAGCAGTTCTTC. Amino acids: CASSRRDSSSYNEQFF.

V gene TRBV13 combines with J gene TRBJ2-3; D is perhaps TRBD1 (5 bases). This CDR3 has 17 residues. Germline loops: CDR1 PRHDT, CDR2 FYEKMQ (reference sequence). V lost 0 bases to trimming and J lost 3 bases, with 16 bases between them. The CDR3 loop is CASSLGQVQTGTDTQYF. In nucleotides, the CDR3 is TGTGCCAGCAGCTTAGGACAGGTCCAAACTGGGACAGATACGCAGTATTTT. The variable domain in full, with the rest retrieved from reference TRBV13 and TRBJ2-3, is AAGVIQSPRHLIKEKRETATLKCYPIPRHDTVYWYQQGPGQDPQFLISFYEKMQSDKGSIPDRFSAQQFSDYHSELNMSSLELGDSALYFCASSLGQVQTGTDTQYFGPGTRLTVL.

This clone was seen a single time. The chain has TRBV7-8 and TRBJ2-1; 11 positions agree with TRBD1. The trim removed 1 base at V and 4 bases at J, leaving 3 bases unmatched. The CDR3 consists of 16 residues. Germline V gives CDR1 SGHVS, CDR2 FQNEAQ. CDR3 in DNA: TGTGCCAGCAGCTTAGGGGGGACAGGGGGTTACAATGAGCAGTTCTTC. It encodes CASSLGGTGGYNEQFF.

This chain joins TRBV2 and TRBJ1-2; tentative D call: TRBD1 (6 bases). The ends were cut back, 5 bases at V and 4 bases at J, with 17 bases in the middle. The CDR3 covers 15 residues. Germline loops: CDR1 SNHLY, CDR2 FYNNEI. This chain's CDR3 is CASSITGGLIYGYTF. The CDR3 coding sequence is TGTGCCAGCAGTATCACGGGGGGGCTGATCTATGGCTACACCTTC.

In its sample, this clone was seen once. The chain couples TRBV28 to TRBJ1-2; D uncertain. The CDR3 consists of 12 residues. Germline lookup yields CDR1 MDHEN and CDR2 SYDVKM. The germline V and J ends were trimmed by 2 bases and 3 bases, with 4 bases remaining between them. The CDR3 reads CASSLRYYGYTF. The CDR3 region has the DNA TGTGCCAGCAGTTTAAGGTACTATGGCTACACCTTC.

The chain uses TRBV7-9 and TRBJ1-1; D call uncertain. The germline V gene encodes CDR1 SEHNR and CDR2 FQNEAQ (reference sequence). The ends were cut back, 3 bases at V and 1 base at J, with 21 bases in the middle. The CDR3 consists of 18 residues. In DNA, the CDR3 is TGTGCCAGCAGCTTTAGTTCGTCCTTCGGGAAAAAGAACACTGAAGCTTTCTTT. Its protein is CASSFSSSFGKKNTEAFF.

This chain connects TRBV25-1 to TRBJ2-3; no reliable D call. The V end lost 5 bases, the J end lost 2 bases, and 8 bases lay between the germline ends. The CDR3 loop spans 13 amino acids. In germline, CDR1 is MGHDK, CDR2 SYGVNS. The CDR3 DNA is TGTGCCAGCAGTACAGCCAACACAGATACGCAGTATTTT. It is translated as CASSTANTDTQYF.

This chain links TRBV3-1 (or the pseudogene TRBV3-2) with TRBJ1-1; the match to TRBD1 covers 7 bases. In germline, CDR1 is LGHDT, CDR2 YNNKEL (reference sequence). With 1 base clipped from V and 12 bases from J, the junction kept 8 bases outside the gene matches. CDR3 length equals 13 residues. The CDR3 spells CASSQGAGGWSFF. The CDR3 nucleotides read TGTGCCAGCAGCCAAGGGGCAGGGGGATGGTCTTTCTTT.

The rearrangement links TRBV12-3 or TRBV12-4 to TRBJ1-2; no firm D call. The germline V and J ends were trimmed by 1 base and 8 bases, with 8 bases remaining between them. This CDR3 comprises 12 residues. In DNA form, the CDR3 reads TGTGCCAGCAGTTTAGGGGTTGGGGGCTACACCTTC. It encodes CASSLGVGGYTF.

The rearrangement joins TRBV18 to TRBJ2-1; D call uncertain. The V end was cut by 8 bases, the J end by 15 bases, with 17 bases between. Looked up from germline, CDR1 is KGHSH and CDR2 is LQKENI. The CDR3 totals 11 residues. The CDR3 spells CASRSVGTAFF. CDR3 DNA sequence: TGTGCCAGCCGCAGCGTAGGTACGGCGTTCTTC.

The V call is TRBV6-5, the J call TRBJ2-3, with D perhaps being TRBD1 or TRBD2 (5 bases each). CDR1 is MNHEY and CDR2 is SVGAGI in the germline V gene. The CDR3 extends over 13 amino acids. V was trimmed by 6 bases and J by 6 bases, leaving 13 bases between them. CDR3 sequence (DNA): TGTGCCAGCAGGGGACCCGCCATGGATACGCAGTATTTT. Translating it yields CASRGPAMDTQYF.

On this clone: Distinct nucleotide sequences in the sample also encode this CDR3. The V and J genes are TRBV11-2 and TRBJ2-3; tentative D call: TRBD2 (6 bases). This CDR3 contains 13 residues. Trimming took off 5 bases at V and 3 bases at J, with 9 bases between the two ends. In germline, CDR1 is SGHAT, CDR2 FQNNGV. Here the CDR3 reads CASSLAGTDTQYF. The DNA of the CDR3 is TGTGCCAGCAGCCTCGCGGGGACAGATACGCAGTATTTT.

CDR3 loop: CASSLQGAGTEAFF. The CDR3 region has the DNA TGTGCCAGCAGCTTACAGGGGGCTGGCACTGAAGCTTTCTTT. The chain is built from TRBV11-3 and TRBJ1-1; TRBD1 matches at 8 bases. The length of the CDR3 is 14 residues. Germline V gives CDR1 SGHNT, CDR2 YENEEA. V lost 2 bases, J lost 4 bases, and 3 bases stayed unmatched.

V usage is TRBV27 and J usage is TRBJ1-1; 8 bases align to TRBD1. The CDR3 is 15 residues long. Germline CDR1 MNHEY, CDR2 SMNVEV (reference sequence). The trim removed 5 bases at V and 0 bases at J, leaving 5 bases unmatched. CDR3 sequence (DNA): TGTGCCAGCAGTCCTCAGACAGGGGTGAACACTGAAGCTTTCTTT. Its protein product is CASSPQTGVNTEAFF.

This clone was seen a handful of times. This chain links TRBV7-9 with TRBJ1-2; D might be TRBD1 (5 bases). Trimming left V 1 base short and J 8 bases short, with 14 bases between. The CDR3 sequence is 14 residues long. Germline V gives CDR1 SEHNR, CDR2 FQNEAQ (reference sequence). This CDR3 is CASSLVEGRDGYTF. CDR3 nucleotide sequence: TGTGCCAGCAGCTTAGTAGAGGGGCGGGACGGCTACACCTTC.

The gene calls are TRBV6-2 or TRBV6-3 and TRBJ2-7; 11 bases are a match to TRBD2. V gave up 2 bases and J gave up 6 bases; unmatched junction bases: 15. The CDR3 runs to 18 residues. CDR1 MNHEY and CDR2 SVGEGT come from the germline V gene. In DNA, the CDR3 is TGTGCCAGCAGTTACGAGGGACTAGCGGACCTGAGGATGGTCGAGCAGTACTTC. Amino acids: CASSYEGLADLRMVEQYF.

This chain uses TRBV29-1 with TRBJ1-1; TRBD1 aligns across 12 bases. Per germline, CDR1 SQVTM and CDR2 ANQGSEA. With V trimmed by 6 bases and J by 4 bases, 6 bases remained unmatched. CDR3 length: 14 amino acids. The CDR3 here is CSVLGGQGATEAFF. CDR3 in DNA: TGCAGCGTCCTCGGGGGACAGGGGGCCACTGAAGCTTTCTTT.

This chain links TRBV19 with TRBJ1-3; D possibly corresponds to TRBD1 (5 bases). The CDR3 extends over 15 amino acids. Per the germline V gene, CDR1 is LNHDA and CDR2 is SQIVND (reference sequence). V lost 3 bases, J lost 2 bases, and 11 bases lay in between. The CDR3 nucleotides read TGTGCCAGTAGTATCCGCAGGGCTACTGGAAACACCATATATTTT. Translated, it gives CASSIRRATGNTIYF.

This chain connects TRBV6-1 to TRBJ1-6, with a weak D call TRBD1 (5 bases). Trimming pared 2 bases from V and 10 bases from J, leaving 18 bases between. Germline V gives CDR1 MNHNS, CDR2 SASEGT. There are 16 residues in the CDR3. The CDR3 DNA sequence: TGTGCCAGCAGTGAACAGCCGGGGCTGTCCTCATCACCCCTCCACTTT. As protein: CASSEQPGLSSSPLHF.

The V gene is TRBV23-1, the J gene TRBJ1-2, with 9 positions matching TRBD1. TRBV23-1 is placed among ORFs of uncertain function. V lost 0 bases and J lost 9; bases outside the gene matches: 8. This CDR3 region has 15 residues. The CDR3 is CASSQSVNRGRSYTF. The DNA of the CDR3 is TGCGCCAGCAGTCAATCGGTTAACAGGGGGCGAAGCTACACCTTC.

This clone was observed once. The genes are TRBV6-5 and TRBJ1-2; D is perhaps TRBD1 (5 bases). Germline V gene sequence: CDR1 MNHEY, CDR2 SVGAGI. CDR3 length: 12 residues. V gave up 8 bases and J gave up 5 bases, with 12 bases separating them. CDR3 loop: CASAPAGYGYTF. CDR3 nucleotides: TGTGCCAGCGCTCCAGCAGGGTATGGCTACACCTTC.

The V gene is TRBV5-1, the J gene TRBJ1-6; a weak D match, TRBD1 (5 bases). Trimming stripped 5 bases from V and 3 bases from J, with 24 bases between. The germline CDR1 and CDR2 sequences are SGHRS and YFSETQ. CDR3 size: 19 residues. DNA for the CDR3: TGCGCCAGCAGGATGGTGGGCCGTGGGGGGGACTTCTATAATTCACCCCTCCACTTT. Its protein product is CASRMVGRGGDFYNSPLHF.

The chain recombines TRBV14 with TRBJ2-5; D not resolved. The V and J ends lost 0 bases and 1 base respectively, with 15 bases between them. The CDR3 is 17 residues long. From germline, CDR1 is SGHDN and CDR2 FVKESK. Here the CDR3 DNA reads TGTGCCAGCAGCCAAGAGGGCACCGGTAGAGTCCAAGAGACCCAGTACTTC. This gives the protein CASSQEGTGRVQETQYF.

About this clone: Mismatch with germline at one junction end may stem from a read error. The chain joins TRBV7-7 to TRBJ2-2; 7 bases match TRBD1. Germline V gene lookup returns CDR1 SSHAT and CDR2 FNYEAQ (reference sequence). The CDR3 has 15 residues. CDR3 loop: CASSVGQDRGRELFF. The CDR3 DNA sequence: TGTGCTAGCAGCGTTGGACAGGACAGAGGACGGGAGCTGTTTTTT.

CDR3 sequence (DNA): TGCGCCAGCAGCTTGGGAGGGGGGGCCGCCTACCAAGAGACCCAGTACTTC. Protein product: CASSLGGGAAYQETQYF. This rearrangement joins TRBV5-1 to TRBJ2-5; TRBD2 might be the D (7 bases). This CDR3 contains 17 residues. The ends were cut back, 0 bases at V and 0 bases at J, with 15 bases in the middle. CDR1 is SGHRS and CDR2 is YFSETQ in the germline V gene. The variable domain in full, completed from reference TRBV5-1 and TRBJ2-5, reads KAGVTQTPRYLIKTRGQQVTLSCSPISGHRSVSWYQQTPGQGLQFLFEYFSETQRNKGNFPGRFSGRQFSNSRSEMNVSTLELGDSALYLCASSLGGGAAYQETQYFGPGTRLLVL.

The chain uses TRBV3-1 (or the pseudogene TRBV3-2) and TRBJ2-7; D is undetermined. Trimming left V 1 base short and J 5 bases short, with 15 bases between. Per germline, CDR1 LGHDT and CDR2 YNNKEL (reference sequence). This CDR3 has 15 residues. CDR3 protein: CASSQGTARGHEQYF. The CDR3 bases are TGTGCCAGCAGCCAAGGAACGGCCAGAGGCCACGAGCAGTACTTC.

This chain links TRBV12-3 or TRBV12-4 with TRBJ2-5; D tentatively fits TRBD1 or TRBD2 (5 bases each). Trimming cost V 5 bases and J 1 base, with 8 bases left between them. The CDR3 covers 13 residues. CDR3 loop: CASSIGTQETQYF. The DNA of the CDR3 is TGTGCCAGCAGTATAGGGACCCAAGAGACCCAGTACTTC.

The DNA of the CDR3 is TGTGCCACCAGTGCGGGATGGGATACGCAGTATTTT. Residues: CATSAGWDTQYF. The gene calls are TRBV24-1 and TRBJ2-3, with a tentative D call TRBD2 (5 bases). This CDR3 spans 12 amino acids. From germline, CDR1 is KGHDR and CDR2 SFDVKD. The V end was cut by 5 bases, the J end by 6 bases, with 8 bases between.